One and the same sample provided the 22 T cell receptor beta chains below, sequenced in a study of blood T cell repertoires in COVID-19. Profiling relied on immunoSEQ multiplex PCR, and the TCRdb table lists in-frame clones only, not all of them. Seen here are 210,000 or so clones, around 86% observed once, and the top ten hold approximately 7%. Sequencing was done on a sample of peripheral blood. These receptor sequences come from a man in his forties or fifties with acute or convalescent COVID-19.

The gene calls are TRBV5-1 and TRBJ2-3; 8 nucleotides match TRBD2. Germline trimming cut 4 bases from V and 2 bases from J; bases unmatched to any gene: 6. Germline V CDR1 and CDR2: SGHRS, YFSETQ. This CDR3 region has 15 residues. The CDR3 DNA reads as TGCGCCAGCAGCCAGGGACTAGAGATCACAGATACGCAGTATTTT. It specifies CASSQGLEITDTQYF.

CDR3 nucleotides: TGTGCCAGCAGCTTGGGAGGGGGCGATGGTGGCTACACCTTC. Its protein product is CASSLGGGDGGYTF. The chain recombines TRBV5-4 with TRBJ1-2; 7 bases align to TRBD1. Trimming cost V 0 bases and J 7 bases; bases outside gene matches: 6. Germline V lookup: CDR1 SGHNT, CDR2 YYREEE (reference sequence). CDR3 length equals 14 residues.

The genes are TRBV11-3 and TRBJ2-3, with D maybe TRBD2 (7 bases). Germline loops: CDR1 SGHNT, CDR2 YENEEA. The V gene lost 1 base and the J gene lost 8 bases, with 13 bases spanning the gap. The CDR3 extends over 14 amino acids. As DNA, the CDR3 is TGTGCCAGCAGCTTAGGCGGGGGCCTAGGTACGCAGTATTTT. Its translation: CASSLGGGLGTQYF.

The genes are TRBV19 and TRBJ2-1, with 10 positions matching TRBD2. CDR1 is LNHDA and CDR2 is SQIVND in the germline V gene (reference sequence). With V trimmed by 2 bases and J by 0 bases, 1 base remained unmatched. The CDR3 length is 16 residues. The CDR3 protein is CASSIPSGGSYNEQFF. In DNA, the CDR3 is TGTGCCAGTAGTATACCTAGCGGGGGCTCCTACAATGAGCAGTTCTTC.

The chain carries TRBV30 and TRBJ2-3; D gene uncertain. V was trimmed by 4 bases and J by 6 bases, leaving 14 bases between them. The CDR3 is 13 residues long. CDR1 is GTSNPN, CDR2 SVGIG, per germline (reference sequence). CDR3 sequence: CAWTGSLTDTQYF. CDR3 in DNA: TGTGCCTGGACCGGTTCCCTCACGGATACGCAGTATTTT. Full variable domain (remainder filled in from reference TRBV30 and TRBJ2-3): SQTIHQWPATLVQPVGSPLSLECTVEGTSNPNLYWYRQAAGRGLQLLFYSVGIGQISSEVPQNLSASRPQDRQFILSSKKLLLSDSGFYLCAWTGSLTDTQYFGPGTRLTVL.

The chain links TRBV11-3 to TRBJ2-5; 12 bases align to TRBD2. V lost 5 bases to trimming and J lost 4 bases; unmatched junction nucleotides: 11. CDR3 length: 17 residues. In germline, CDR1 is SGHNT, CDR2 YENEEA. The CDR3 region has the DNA TGTGCCAGCAGCCGGACTAGCGGGGCTGGGGCCGGAGAGACCCAGTACTTC. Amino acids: CASSRTSGAGAGETQYF.

CDR3 sequence: CASSFNENNEQYF. DNA of the CDR3: TGTGCCAGCAGCTTTAACGAGAATAACGAGCAGTACTTC. This rearrangement joins TRBV11-3 to TRBJ2-7; D remains ambiguous. This CDR3 is 13 amino acids long. CDR1 and CDR2 (germline): SGHNT, YENEEA. V was shortened by 3 bases and J by 5 bases, with 11 bases between the two germline ends.

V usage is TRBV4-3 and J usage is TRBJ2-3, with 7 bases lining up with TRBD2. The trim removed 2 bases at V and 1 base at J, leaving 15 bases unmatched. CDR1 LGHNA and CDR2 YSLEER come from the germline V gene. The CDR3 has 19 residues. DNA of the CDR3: TGCGCCAGCAGCCAAAACGGTTTATCGGGGAGCGGGGGCACAGATACGCAGTATTTT. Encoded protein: CASSQNGLSGSGGTDTQYF.

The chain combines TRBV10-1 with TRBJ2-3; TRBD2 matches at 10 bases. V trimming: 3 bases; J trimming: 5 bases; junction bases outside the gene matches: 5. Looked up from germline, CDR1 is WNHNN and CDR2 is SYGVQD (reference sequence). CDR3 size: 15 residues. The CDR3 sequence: CASSEGLAGVDTQYF. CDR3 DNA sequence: TGCGCCAGCAGTGAAGGTCTAGCGGGGGTAGATACGCAGTATTTT.

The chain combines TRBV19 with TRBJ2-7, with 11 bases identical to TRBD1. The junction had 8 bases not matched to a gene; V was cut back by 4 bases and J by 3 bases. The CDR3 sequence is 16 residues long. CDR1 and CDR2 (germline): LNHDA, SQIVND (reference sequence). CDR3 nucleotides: TGTGCCAGTAGTAGCCGTCGGACAGGGGGCGTCTACGAGCAGTACTTC. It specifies CASSSRRTGGVYEQYF.

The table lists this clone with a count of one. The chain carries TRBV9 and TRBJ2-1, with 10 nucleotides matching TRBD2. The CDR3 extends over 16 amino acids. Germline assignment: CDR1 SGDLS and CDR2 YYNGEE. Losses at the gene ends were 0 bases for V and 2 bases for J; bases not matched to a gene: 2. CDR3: CASSVAGLATYNEQFF. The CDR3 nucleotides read TGTGCCAGCAGCGTAGCGGGACTAGCGACCTACAATGAGCAGTTCTTC. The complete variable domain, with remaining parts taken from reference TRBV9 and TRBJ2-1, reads DSGVTQTPKHLITATGQRVTLRCSPRSGDLSVYWYQQSLDQGLQFLIQYYNGEERAKGNILERFSAQQFPDLHSELNLSSLELGDSALYFCASSVAGLATYNEQFFGPGTRLTVL.

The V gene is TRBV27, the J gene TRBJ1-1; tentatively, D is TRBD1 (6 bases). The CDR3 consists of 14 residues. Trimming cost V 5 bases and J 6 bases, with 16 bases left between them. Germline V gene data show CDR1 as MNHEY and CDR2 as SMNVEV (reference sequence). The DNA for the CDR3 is TGTGCCAGCAGTCTCCGGGACACCCCCGCTGAAGCTTTCTTT. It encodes CASSLRDTPAEAFF.

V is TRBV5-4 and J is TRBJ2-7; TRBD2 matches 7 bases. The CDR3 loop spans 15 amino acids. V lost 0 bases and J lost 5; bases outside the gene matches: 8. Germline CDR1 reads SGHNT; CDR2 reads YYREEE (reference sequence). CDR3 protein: CASSLAGRGGNEQYF. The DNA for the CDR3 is TGTGCCAGCAGCTTGGCCGGGCGGGGAGGGAACGAGCAGTACTTC.

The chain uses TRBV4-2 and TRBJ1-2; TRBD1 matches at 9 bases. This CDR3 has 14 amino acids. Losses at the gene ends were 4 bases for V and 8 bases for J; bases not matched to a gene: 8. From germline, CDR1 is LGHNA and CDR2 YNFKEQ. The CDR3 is CASSREQGADGYTF. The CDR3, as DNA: TGTGCCAGCAGCCGCGAACAGGGGGCTGACGGCTACACCTTC.

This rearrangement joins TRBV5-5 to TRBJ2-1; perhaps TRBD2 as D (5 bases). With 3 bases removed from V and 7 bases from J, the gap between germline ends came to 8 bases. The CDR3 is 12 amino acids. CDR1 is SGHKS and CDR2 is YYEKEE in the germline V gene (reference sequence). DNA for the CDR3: TGTGCCAGCAGCTCTACGGGGAATGAGCAGTTCTTC. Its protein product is CASSSTGNEQFF. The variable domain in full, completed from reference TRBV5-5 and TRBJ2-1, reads DAGVTQSPTHLIKTRGQQVTLRCSPISGHKSVSWYQQVLGQGPQFIFQYYEKEERGRGNFPDRFSARQFPNYSSELNVNALLLGDSALYLCASSSTGNEQFFGPGTRLTVL.

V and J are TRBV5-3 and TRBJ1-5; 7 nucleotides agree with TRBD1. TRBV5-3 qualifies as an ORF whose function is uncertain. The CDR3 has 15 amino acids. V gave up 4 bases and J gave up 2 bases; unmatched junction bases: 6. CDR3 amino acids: CARSRTGVGNQPQHF. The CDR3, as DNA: TGTGCCAGAAGCAGAACAGGGGTTGGCAATCAGCCCCAGCATTTT.

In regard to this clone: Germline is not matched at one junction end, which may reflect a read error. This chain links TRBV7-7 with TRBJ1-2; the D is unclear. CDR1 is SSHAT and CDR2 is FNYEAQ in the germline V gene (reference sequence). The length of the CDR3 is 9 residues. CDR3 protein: CASSLVAAF. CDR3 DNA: TGTGCCAGCAGCTTAGTGGCAGCCTTC.

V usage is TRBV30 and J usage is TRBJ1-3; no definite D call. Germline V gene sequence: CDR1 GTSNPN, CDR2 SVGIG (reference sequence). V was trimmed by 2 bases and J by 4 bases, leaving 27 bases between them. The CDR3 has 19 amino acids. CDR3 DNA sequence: TGTGCCTGGAGTCCTGGAGGCGCATTGACCTTATTAGGGGGAAACACCATATATTTT. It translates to CAWSPGGALTLLGGNTIYF. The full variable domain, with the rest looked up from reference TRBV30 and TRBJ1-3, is SQTIHQWPATLVQPVGSPLSLECTVEGTSNPNLYWYRQAAGRGLQLLFYSVGIGQISSEVPQNLSASRPQDRQFILSSKKLLLSDSGFYLCAWSPGGALTLLGGNTIYFGEGSWLTVV.

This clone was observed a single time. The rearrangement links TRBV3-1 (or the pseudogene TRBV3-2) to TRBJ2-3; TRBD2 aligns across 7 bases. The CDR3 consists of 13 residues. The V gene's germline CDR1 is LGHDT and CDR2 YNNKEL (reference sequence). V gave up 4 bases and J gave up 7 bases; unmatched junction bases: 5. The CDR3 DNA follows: TGTGCCAGCAGCCCGCGGGGAGGGTATACGCAGTATTTT. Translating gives CASSPRGGYTQYF.

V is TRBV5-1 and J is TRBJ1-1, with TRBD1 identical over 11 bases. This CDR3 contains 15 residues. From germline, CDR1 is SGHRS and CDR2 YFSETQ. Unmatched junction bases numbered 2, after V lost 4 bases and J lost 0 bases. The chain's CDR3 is CASSGDRGLNTEAFF. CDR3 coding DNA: TGCGCCAGCAGCGGGGACAGGGGGTTGAACACTGAAGCTTTCTTT.

The CDR3 nucleotides are TGTGCCAGCAGCGTAGATCGGGTAGGAGGACAGCCCCAGCATTTT. Amino acid sequence: CASSVDRVGGQPQHF. V usage is TRBV9 and J usage is TRBJ1-5; no firm D call. The CDR3 runs to 15 residues. Between the trimmed V and J ends, which lost 0 bases and 7 bases, there was a span of 14 bases. Germline CDR1 reads SGDLS; CDR2 reads YYNGEE. Based on the CDR3 plus reference TRBV9 and TRBJ1-5, the full variable domain is DSGVTQTPKHLITATGQRVTLRCSPRSGDLSVYWYQQSLDQGLQFLIQYYNGEERAKGNILERFSAQQFPDLHSELNLSSLELGDSALYFCASSVDRVGGQPQHFGDGTRLSIL.

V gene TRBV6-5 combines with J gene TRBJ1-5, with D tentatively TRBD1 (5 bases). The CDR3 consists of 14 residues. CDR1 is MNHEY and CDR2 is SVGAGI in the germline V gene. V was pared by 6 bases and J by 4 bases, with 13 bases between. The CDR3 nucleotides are TGTGCCAGCAGAGTCCGGACACCGAATCAGCCCCAGCATTTT. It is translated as CASRVRTPNQPQHF.